Given below is one TCR beta chain in context. The source of the sample is a study of immune characterization of retroperitoneal liposarcoma. The CDR3 has 15 residues. Germline assignment: CDR1 MNHNY and CDR2 SVGAGI (reference sequence). MiXCR was run by TCRdb on the PCR reads, yielding one entry per CDR3 protein. The repertoire has roughly 10,000 distinct CDR3 sequences, approximately 50% of them found once; the top ten carry 10%. The sequence was collected from a female donor with retroperitoneal liposarcoma. This chain connects TRBV6-6 to TRBJ2-3; possibly TRBD1 for D (6 bases). TRBJ2-5 explains the end of the DNA better; the J call may be wrong. The material sequenced was tumor tissue. The CDR3 loop reads CASSYSRQAAETQYF. CDR3 nucleotide sequence: TGTGCCAGCAGTTACTCGAGACAGGCTGCGGAGACCCAGTACTTC.